The rows below give T cell receptor beta chains drawn from one sample of a study of regulatory T cells in long-lasting Graves disease. TCRdb re-analysed the multiplex PCR reads in MiXCR, keeping a single row per CDR3 protein. The data hold about 400,000 distinct CDR3 sequences, with roughly 20% observed a single time. The sequences come from peripheral blood mononuclear cells (PBMCs), collected when the disease was refractory, from a patient treated with antithyroid drugs. These receptors were obtained from a female donor with Graves disease. CDR3s include the opening cysteine and the closing phenylalanine or tryptophan. Fields, in order: V gene, clone size, D gene, J gene, CDR3 protein, CDR3 DNA. A D gene is named only where the DNA matches it firmly. Part of the rows lack a size; the others show once, few, many or a class for expanded clones.

v_gene: TRBV12-3/TRBV12-4
abundance: many
d_gene: NA
j_gene: TRBJ1-1
CDR3aa: CASSPISSTEAFF
CDR3nt: TGTGCCAGCAGCCCTATTTCGTCCACTGAAGCTTTCTTT

v_gene: TRBV20-1
abundance: few
d_gene: NA
j_gene: TRBJ1-1
CDR3aa: CSARPAGVTEAFF
CDR3nt: TGCAGTGCTAGACCCGCAGGGGTGACTGAAGCTTTCTTT

v_gene: TRBV12-3/TRBV12-4
abundance: many
d_gene: NA
j_gene: TRBJ1-4
CDR3aa: CASTGTASEKLFF
CDR3nt: TGTGCCAGCACCGGGACCGCGAGTGAAAAACTGTTTTTT

v_gene: TRBV29-1
abundance: NA
d_gene: NA
j_gene: TRBJ2-7
CDR3aa: CSVEKEGISYEQYF
CDR3nt: TGCAGCGTTGAAAAAGAGGGGATTTCCTACGAGCAGTACTTC

v_gene: TRBV27
abundance: NA
d_gene: NA
j_gene: TRBJ2-6
CDR3aa: CASKGLPGVSGANVLTF
CDR3nt: TGTGCCAGCAAAGGACTCCCCGGAGTCTCTGGGGCCAACGTCCTGACTTTC

v_gene: TRBV12-3/TRBV12-4
abundance: few
d_gene: TRBD2
j_gene: TRBJ2-2
CDR3aa: CASGLAGAPTGELFF
CDR3nt: TGTGCCAGCGGACTAGCGGGAGCCCCCACCGGGGAGCTGTTTTTT

v_gene: TRBV12-3/TRBV12-4
abundance: many
d_gene: TRBD2
j_gene: TRBJ2-2
CDR3aa: CASSFPGGGLAGVGTGELFF
CDR3nt: TGTGCCAGCAGTTTCCCAGGGGGTGGCCTAGCGGGAGTGGGCACCGGGGAGCTGTTTTTT

v_gene: TRBV7-9
abundance: NA
d_gene: NA
j_gene: TRBJ2-2
CDR3aa: CASSFGAGVTGELFF
CDR3nt: TGTGCCAGCAGCTTCGGAGCAGGGGTCACCGGGGAGCTGTTTTTT

v_gene: TRBV10-3
abundance: few
d_gene: TRBD1
j_gene: TRBJ1-3
CDR3aa: CAISRDRVWDTIYF
CDR3nt: TGTGCCATCAGTAGGGACAGGGTATGGGACACCATATATTTT

v_gene: TRBV20-1
abundance: many
d_gene: TRBD1
j_gene: TRBJ1-1
CDR3aa: CSARDRPGGAFF
CDR3nt: TGCAGTGCTAGAGATAGACCAGGGGGAGCTTTCTTT

v_gene: TRBV7-2
abundance: few
d_gene: TRBD2
j_gene: TRBJ2-3
CDR3aa: CASSWGTSGSITDTQYF
CDR3nt: TGTGCCAGCAGCTGGGGGACTAGCGGGAGCATCACAGATACGCAGTATTTT

v_gene: TRBV20-1
abundance: NA
d_gene: TRBD1
j_gene: TRBJ1-5
CDR3aa: CSVRRTGTSNQPQHF
CDR3nt: TGCAGTGTCCGACGGACAGGGACGAGCAATCAGCCCCAGCATTTT

v_gene: TRBV20-1
abundance: NA
d_gene: NA
j_gene: TRBJ2-6
CDR3aa: CSARDHGSSSGANVLTF
CDR3nt: TGCAGTGCTAGAGATCACGGCAGCTCTTCTGGGGCCAACGTCCTGACTTTC

v_gene: TRBV12-3/TRBV12-4
abundance: few
d_gene: TRBD1
j_gene: TRBJ1-1
CDR3aa: CASRKQGVGAFF
CDR3nt: TGTGCCAGCAGAAAGCAGGGGGTTGGGGCTTTCTTT

v_gene: TRBV30
abundance: many
d_gene: NA
j_gene: TRBJ2-7
CDR3aa: CAWSDTVYEQYF
CDR3nt: TGTGCCTGGAGTGACACCGTCTACGAGCAGTACTTC

v_gene: TRBV6-1
abundance: few
d_gene: TRBD2
j_gene: TRBJ2-2
CDR3aa: CASTHVSGTSGSNGELFF
CDR3nt: TGTGCCAGCACCCATGTATCCGGGACTAGCGGGAGCAACGGGGAGCTGTTTTTT

v_gene: TRBV6-1
abundance: many
d_gene: NA
j_gene: TRBJ2-5
CDR3aa: CASNPRAGMQETQYF
CDR3nt: TGTGCCAGCAATCCTCGCGCAGGAATGCAAGAGACCCAGTACTTC

v_gene: TRBV6-1
abundance: few
d_gene: NA
j_gene: TRBJ1-6
CDR3aa: CASSTDRNNSPLHF
CDR3nt: TGTGCCAGCAGTACTGACAGGAATAATTCACCCCTCCACTTT

v_gene: TRBV28
abundance: NA
d_gene: NA
j_gene: TRBJ2-7
CDR3aa: CASSFSLSYEQHF
CDR3nt: TGTGCCAGCAGTTTCTCACTCTCCTACGAGCAGCACTTC

v_gene: TRBV5-1
abundance: NA
d_gene: TRBD2
j_gene: TRBJ2-3
CDR3aa: CASSLEGRGDTQYF
CDR3nt: TGCGCCAGCAGCTTGGAGGGGAGGGGAGATACGCAGTATTTT

v_gene: TRBV7-8
abundance: NA
d_gene: TRBD1
j_gene: TRBJ2-6
CDR3aa: CASSRAWGQGVSGANVLTF
CDR3nt: TGTGCCAGCAGCCGAGCGTGGGGACAGGGGGTTTCTGGGGCCAACGTCCTGACTTTC

v_gene: TRBV5-1
abundance: NA
d_gene: NA
j_gene: TRBJ1-1
CDR3aa: CASKAGMNTEVFF
CDR3nt: TGCGCCAGCAAGGCGGGGATGAACACTGAAGTTTTCTTT

v_gene: TRBV7-2
abundance: many
d_gene: NA
j_gene: TRBJ1-2
CDR3aa: CASSLEGARGGNYGYTF
CDR3nt: TGTGCCAGCAGCTTAGAAGGGGCCAGGGGCGGAAACTATGGCTACACCTTC

v_gene: TRBV11-2
abundance: many
d_gene: TRBD1
j_gene: TRBJ2-5
CDR3aa: CASSTRTGPETQYF
CDR3nt: TGTGCCAGCAGCACACGGACAGGGCCGGAGACCCAGTACTTC

v_gene: TRBV6-2/TRBV6-3
abundance: NA
d_gene: NA
j_gene: TRBJ2-1
CDR3aa: CASSLDRSSYNEQFF
CDR3nt: TGTGCCAGCAGTCTCGACAGGAGTTCCTACAATGAGCAGTTCTTC

v_gene: TRBV12-3/TRBV12-4
abundance: NA
d_gene: NA
j_gene: TRBJ1-2
CDR3aa: CASTQGYGGYTF
CDR3nt: TGTGCCAGCACCCAGGGGTATGGGGGCTACACCTTC

v_gene: TRBV28
abundance: many
d_gene: NA
j_gene: TRBJ2-4
CDR3aa: CASRSDKNIQYF
CDR3nt: TGTGCCAGCAGATCTGACAAAAACATTCAGTACTTC

v_gene: TRBV19
abundance: NA
d_gene: NA
j_gene: TRBJ1-2
CDR3aa: CASSPSRERGYTF
CDR3nt: TGTGCCAGTAGTCCCTCCAGGGAGCGAGGCTACACCTTC

v_gene: TRBV12-3/TRBV12-4
abundance: many
d_gene: NA
j_gene: TRBJ2-6
CDR3aa: CASSASRASANVLTF
CDR3nt: TGTGCCAGCAGTGCCTCCCGGGCCTCGGCCAACGTCCTGACTTTC

v_gene: TRBV20-1
abundance: NA
d_gene: NA
j_gene: TRBJ1-1
CDR3aa: CSAGDRGGRAEAFF
CDR3nt: TGCAGTGCTGGGGATAGGGGTGGGAGGGCTGAAGCTTTCTTT